This TCR beta chain was sequenced during a study of cytomegalovirus exposure and HLA in healthy donors. The overall study: Within the Caucasian-associated ancestry cluster were around 80% of the roughly 360 genotyped donors.

Study observations and caveats: Overall, some 160 TCR beta chains were annotated as cytomegalovirus-associated. On later analysis, the bulk of CMV-associated TCR beta chains appeared to be HLA-restricted.

PCR involved 60 Vbeta and 13 Jbeta primers. Only in-frame clones appear in the TCRdb table, and some are missing; sequencing was by immunoSEQ multiplex PCR. The top ten clones hold about 8.9% of a sample with more than 100,000 clones, over 50% of them seen once. In regard to this clone: Its antigen is unknown.

The CDR3 is made up of 16 amino acids. Germline loops: CDR1 LNHDA, CDR2 SQIVND (reference sequence). V shed 5 bases and J shed 3 bases, with 19 bases lying between them. The sample consisted of PBMCs. This TCR was sampled from a woman between 40 and 50 years old in good health and CMV-seropositive. V is TRBV19 and J is TRBJ1-2; D might be TRBD1 (5 bases). CDR3 nucleotides: TGTGCCAGTAGTCCCGGCGTACTGGGGACTCACTATGGCTACACCTTC. This codes for CASSPGVLGTHYGYTF. Supplemented by reference TRBV19 and TRBJ1-2, the full variable domain reads DGGITQSPKYLFRKEGQNVTLSCEQNLNHDAMYWYRQDPGQGLRLIYYSQIVNDFQKGDIAEGYSVSREKKESFPLTVTSAQKNPTAFYLCASSPGVLGTHYGYTFGSGTRLTVV.